This T cell receptor beta chain was identified in a study of molecular identifiers for immune sequencing clone quantification. Study overall: Replicates split RNA from about 20,000 or 100,000 naive CD8 cells five ways, and the researchers sequenced four portions. Whole-study findings and limits: Whereas clones above 20 RNA copies held under 1% of naive-cell molecules, they held over 97% of effector molecules.

Researchers sorted naive CD8 T cells as cells that were CD8+CD4-CCR7+CD45RA+. The CDR3 totals 13 residues. Germline loops: CDR1 LNHNV, CDR2 YYDKDF (reference sequence). V was cut by 8 bases and J by 7 bases, with 15 bases left in between. In TCRdb, the PCR reads were re-called with MiXCR into one record per CDR3 protein. The sample carries about 35,000 distinct CDR3 sequences, around a sixth recorded once. This clonotype was recorded at least ten times. Its matching antigen is unknown. The source of this sequence is a human donor in good health. Some libraries in this study had Jurkat cell RNA spiked in. The V gene is TRBV15, the J gene TRBJ1-5, with D unresolved. The sequenced sample was naive CD8+ T cells from blood, with Jurkat cell RNA spiked in. Subset denoted: FACS-sorted CD8+CD4-CCR7+CD45RA+ naive T cells. The CDR3 loop reads CATRGEAGQPQHF. DNA of the CDR3: TGTGCCACCCGGGGTGAGGCAGGACAGCCCCAGCATTTT.